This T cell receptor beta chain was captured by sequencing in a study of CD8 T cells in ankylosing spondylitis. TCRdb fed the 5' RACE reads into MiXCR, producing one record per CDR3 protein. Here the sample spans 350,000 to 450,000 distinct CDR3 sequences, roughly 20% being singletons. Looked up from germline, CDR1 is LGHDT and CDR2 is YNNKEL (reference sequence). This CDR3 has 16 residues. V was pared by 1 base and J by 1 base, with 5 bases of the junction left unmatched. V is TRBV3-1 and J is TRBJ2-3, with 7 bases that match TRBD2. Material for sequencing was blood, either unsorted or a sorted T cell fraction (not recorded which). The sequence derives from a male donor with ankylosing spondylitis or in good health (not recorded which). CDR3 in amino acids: CASSQVALARTDTQYF. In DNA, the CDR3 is TGTGCCAGCAGCCAAGTTGCACTAGCGCGCACAGATACGCAGTATTTT.